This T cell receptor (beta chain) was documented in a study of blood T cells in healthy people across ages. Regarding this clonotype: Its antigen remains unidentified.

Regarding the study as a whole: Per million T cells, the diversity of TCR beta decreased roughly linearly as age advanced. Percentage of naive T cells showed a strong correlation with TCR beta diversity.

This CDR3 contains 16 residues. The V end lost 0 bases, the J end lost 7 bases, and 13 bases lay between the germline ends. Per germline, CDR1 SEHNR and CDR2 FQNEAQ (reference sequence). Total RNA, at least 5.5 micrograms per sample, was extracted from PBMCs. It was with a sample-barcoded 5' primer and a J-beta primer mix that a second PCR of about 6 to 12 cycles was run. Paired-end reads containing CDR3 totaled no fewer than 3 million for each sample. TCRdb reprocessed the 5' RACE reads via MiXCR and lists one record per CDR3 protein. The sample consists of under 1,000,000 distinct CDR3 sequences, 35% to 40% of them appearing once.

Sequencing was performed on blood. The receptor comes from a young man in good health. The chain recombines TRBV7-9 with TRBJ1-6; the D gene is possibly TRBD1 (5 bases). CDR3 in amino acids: CASSLAGQSKNSPLHF. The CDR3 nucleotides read TGTGCCAGCAGCTTAGCGGGGCAGTCCAAAAATTCACCCCTCCACTTT.